This T cell receptor (beta chain) was observed in a study of cytomegalovirus exposure and HLA in healthy donors (dated by TCRdb to 2016 to 2017). For the wider study: An earlier analysis of several hundred of the donors reported approximately 300 Gb of sequence data and 95 million to 130 million unique TCR beta sequences obtained from about 180 million T cells. An early release that covered some 630 HLA-typed donors contained around 300 gigabases of sequencing data and about 84 million unique TCR sequences. Among the roughly 400 genotyped donors, around 81% belonged to the genetic ancestry cluster associated with self-reported Caucasian donors. The study aimed to test whether signatures of past pathogen exposure could be identified by cataloging public T cell receptors. The T cell repertoires of some 670 subjects were profiled by immunosequencing and related to cytomegalovirus serostatus. In addition to the first cohort of hundreds of subjects, a separate validation cohort of approximately 130 different subjects was used. High-throughput TCR immunosequencing, statistical association of individual TCRs with disease status, and machine learning were combined to predict cytomegalovirus infection status. In a later analysis, previously published TCR beta repertoires from 670 or so donors were re-analyzed and high-resolution HLA genotyping was added so that TCR occurrence patterns could be studied. The later analysis used no new phenotypic data to find candidate immune exposures, relying instead on TCR beta sequences and their occurrence across donors. An earlier analysis of several hundred of the donors applied high-throughput TCR beta sequencing to assess whether each TCR beta V gene segment acted as functional or pseudogenic. Donor age, sex, ethnicity and CMV serostatus were compiled alongside the repertoire data. A later genetic analysis took genome-wide SNP genotypes for about three fifths of the roughly 670 donors and used that subset as a discovery cohort. Every discovery cohort repertoire had been produced on one sequencing platform. HLA typing covered class I and class II loci at four-digit resolution. Typing coverage differed by locus: A, B, C, DRB1 and DQB1 were typed in roughly 629-640 donors, DQA1 in 522, DPA1 in 600 to 610, and DPB1 in 450 to 490. Because of strong linkage in the cohort, five DR-DQ haplotypes were treated as single units for association and clustering. On average, roughly 240,000 unique TCR beta nucleotide sequences were sequenced per donor among several hundred genotyped donors of the cohort, with 15% to 20% of those sequences being non-productive. Here is what the overall study found, with its caveats: In a later analysis, the rate of TCR association differed among HLA loci, with DRB1 alleles having the most associated TCRs and HLA-C alleles having the fewest. A cluster of highly shared sequence variants was judged likely to be a technical artifact of the sequencing pipeline. Broadly in line with IMGT annotations, most TCR beta V segments showed up in productive rearrangements about 90% or about 30% of the time in an earlier analysis of approximately 600 of the donors. Most TCR sequences were seen in very few donors, while some public TCRs were found in many individuals. In a later analysis, 16,951 TCR beta sequences were associated with specific HLA alleles at a false discovery rate of 0.05. In a later genetic analysis, fewer N-insertions in productive TCRs were reported among donors in an Asian-associated ancestry cluster than the roughly 640-donor mean. Some IMGT-functional V segments, including TRBV6-2 and TRBV6-3, could not be told apart with the 87-base-pair reads, so those segments were excluded. A later analysis reported that several top co-occurrence clusters appeared linked to parvovirus B19, influenza, CMV and Epstein-Barr virus. The classifier was reported to diagnose cytomegalovirus status with high specificity and sensitivity in both the original and validation cohorts. Assigning TCR associations to individual alleles was difficult when HLA alleles, especially DR and DQ, strongly co-occurred. Compared with equally common non-associated chains, HLA-associated TCR beta chains in a later analysis were more clonally expanded and had lower generation probabilities. In vitro tests confirmed that a few of the cytomegalovirus-associated TCR beta chains recognize cytomegalovirus antigens. It was suggested by the authors that the approach could potentially be generalized to other disease states and immunological phenotypes. Because counts were too low, seventeen rarely observed V segments, including chromosome 9 orphons, were left out of the earlier analysis of roughly 600 of the donors. The only immune exposure information available for the cohort was CMV serostatus. The presence/absence analyses assumed that sequencing depth was roughly uniform across donors, and that assumption may not be true. The study gave a list of some 150 TCR beta chains associated with cytomegalovirus. Linkage disequilibrium might explain the correlated functional status among segregating V segments, but an unknown experimental factor could not be excluded. In this cohort, only TCR beta chains were sequenced, and detectable features were limited by the absence of alpha or paired-chain data. An association between a missense DCLRE1C variant and V-gene and J-gene trimming of TCR beta chains was found in a later genetic analysis and replicated in an independent cohort. Most CMV-associated TCR beta chains appeared to be HLA-restricted in a later analysis, and the HLA associations seemed to be driven largely by CMV exposure. HLA typing was unavailable for some donors at each locus, so association tests used only the typed subset. A further reported finding was that TCR beta sequences accurately predicted the HLA-A and HLA-B alleles for most subjects in the first cohort.

Libraries were built with the immunoSEQ multiplex PCR assay. A mixture of 60 forward primers for TCR Vbeta segments and 13 reverse primers for TCR Jbeta segments was used in the multiplex PCR. The CDR3 region of rearranged TCR beta genes was amplified from genomic DNA by a multiplex PCR assay. The Illumina HiSeq System was used to sequence the amplified TCR beta libraries as 87-base-pair reads. As for the original processing: A later analysis counted about 80 million unique TCR beta chains across the 690 or so repertoires, and some 12 million of these chains were shared by at least two donors. Raw reads were error-corrected and collapsed into unique sequences with a nearest-neighbor algorithm that merged closely related sequences to remove PCR and sequencing errors. CDR3 sequences were aligned to IMGT reference sequences to assign V, D and J gene segments. For a sequence to be retained, a match of at least six nucleotides to both a V gene segment and a J gene segment was required. Rearrangements were called productive when the CDR3 lacked stop codons and stayed in frame with V and J; all others were non-productive. Following IMGT convention, CDR3 was defined as the stretch from the second conserved V-encoded cysteine up to the conserved J-encoded phenylalanine. In an earlier analysis of 500 to 650 of the donors, sequences lacking an unambiguous match to a single V gene segment were excluded. An earlier analysis of over 450 of the donors classified V segments as functional when productive rearrangements were above 56.7% and as segregating when the standard deviation between donors was above 5%. To diagnose cytomegalovirus status from the catalog of TCR beta chain sequences, a statistical classification framework was built. V and J gene assignment, in a later analysis, came from comparing TCR nucleotide sequences with IMGT/GENE-DB human TR gene sequences. In a later analysis, CDR3 sequences and most-parsimonious VDJ recombination scenarios were assigned using the TCRdist pipeline. In a later analysis, every TCR beta chain was defined by the combination of its CDR3 amino acid sequence and its V-gene family, and reads without a unique V-gene family were dropped. In a later analysis, 550 to 650 highly shared, low-generation-probability nucleotide sequences were removed to address suspected cross-contamination and a sequencing artifact. In a later analysis, a clonal expansion index was calculated for each public chain from normalized within-repertoire ranks of inferred template counts. Generation probabilities in a later analysis came from a VDJ recombination model fitted to out-of-frame rearrangements, and those results were checked against IGoR. In a later analysis, TCR-TCR, TCR-HLA and TCR-CMV co-occurrence was scored with hypergeometric tests, and a repertoire-size bias correction was applied to TCR pairs. In a later analysis, false discovery rates were estimated by permuting HLA or CMV assignments 20 times. In a later analysis, co-occurring TCRs were grouped using DBSCAN, with TCRdist sequence similarity added in when clustering inside HLA-allele-positive subsets. For co-occurrence clustering, repertoires with fewer than 30,000 or more than 120,000 public chains were excluded, along with five repertoires with anomalous nucleotide sharing. Drawn from immuneACCESS, this table holds only the in-frame rearrangements with V and J called that TCRdb kept. Clones are partly lost; checked studies trace under half to an unresolved V gene and leave the rest unexplained. V, J and clone size reflect that table, while D and trimming were determined from the DNA. The sample table contains about 110,000 clones; only one count was recorded for approximately 79% of them. In total, the top ten clones hold around 2.1% of the sample.

Comment on this clone: It has no known antigen specificity. Qualities for individual bases were not recorded, and no much larger clone is one base off.

The cohort was made up of approximately 670 healthy bone marrow donors. At the time of sampling, every cohort member was nominally healthy, though immune exposures that went unrecorded were likely present. The donor tested CMV seronegative, placing the donor among the approximately 360 seronegative members of the cohort. A peripheral blood sample was collected from each donor, and TCR beta sequencing was performed on peripheral blood mononuclear cells. The Qiagen DNeasy Blood Extraction Kit was used to extract genomic DNA from the blood cell samples. The junction shows trimming of 6 bases on V and 2 bases on J, plus 10 bases between the germline ends. The germline V gene encodes CDR1 SGHTA and CDR2 FQGNSA. From the cysteine up to the phenylalanine, the CDR3 has a length of 13 residues. Only the CDR3 part of the read is kept: 39 bases, read in frame from the first base.

This TCR was recovered from a man between 18 and 29 years old in good health and CMV-seronegative. Recombination joined TRBV7-2 with TRBJ1-2; matching of 6 bases hints at TRBD1 as the D gene. Material: PBMCs. This receptor carries the CDR3 CASRWTANYGYTF. The DNA reads as follows: TGTGCCAGCAGGTGGACAGCGAACTATGGCTACACCTTC.